This entry lists 18 T cell receptor beta chains sequenced from one sample in a study of cytotoxic CD8 clonotypes in ibrutinib-treated CLL. Sequencing used immunoSEQ multiplex PCR; TCRdb keeps in-frame clones, though not all of them. The top ten clones hold roughly 14% of a sample with 55,000 to 80,000 clones, 45% to 60% of them seen once. The sample consisted of PBMCs, taken after 12 months of ibrutinib treatment. These receptors were taken from a human donor with chronic lymphocytic leukemia.

The V call is TRBV5-1, the J call TRBJ1-2; TRBD1 matches at 7 bases. The CDR3 has 14 amino acids. V was pared by 2 bases and J by 5 bases, with 6 bases of the junction left unmatched. Per the germline V gene, CDR1 is SGHRS and CDR2 is YFSETQ. The CDR3 DNA sequence: TGCGCCAGCAGCTTAGCAGGGGGGGATTATGGCTACACCTTC. This encodes CASSLAGGDYGYTF.

This chain links TRBV7-9 with TRBJ2-4, with D perhaps TRBD1 (6 bases). The V gene's germline CDR1 is SEHNR and CDR2 FQNEAQ (reference sequence). Trimming removed 5 bases at V and 4 bases at J, with 15 bases between. CDR3 length: 15 amino acids. The CDR3, as DNA: TGTGCCAGCAGCAACTCCGGGACAATTAAAAACATTCAGTACTTC. Its protein product is CASSNSGTIKNIQYF.

This clone was found a few times. Other DNA sequences from this sample encode an identical CDR3 as well. The rearrangement links TRBV6-5 to TRBJ1-4; the match to TRBD1 covers 11 bases. The CDR3 sequence is 15 residues long. Germline V lookup: CDR1 MNHEY, CDR2 SVGAGI. The V segment lost 5 bases and the J segment 7 bases; nucleotides outside the gene matches: 6. The CDR3 coding sequence is TGTGCCAGCAGTCGTCCGGGACAGGGGGGTGAAAAACTGTTTTTT. This encodes CASSRPGQGGEKLFF.

The count of this clone is one. J is TRBJ2-5 and V is TRBV6-5, with a possible D match to TRBD1 (6 bases). CDR1 MNHEY and CDR2 SVGAGI come from the germline V gene. CDR3 size: 14 residues. Trimming took 6 bases from V and 1 from J, leaving 12 bases between them. CDR3 sequence reads: CASRFGQLQETQYF. CDR3 nucleotides: TGTGCCAGCAGATTTGGACAGCTCCAAGAGACCCAGTACTTC.

The chain recombines TRBV5-4 with TRBJ2-2; the match to TRBD1 covers 7 bases. The CDR3 has 13 residues. The V gene's germline CDR1 is SGHNT and CDR2 YYREEE (reference sequence). With V trimmed by 5 bases and J by 8 bases, 6 bases remained unmatched. CDR3 amino acids: CASRPDRAGELFF. DNA of the CDR3: TGTGCCAGCAGACCCGACAGGGCGGGGGAGCTGTTTTTT.

There are a few counts of this clone. The chain carries TRBV5-1 and TRBJ1-3, with a weak D call TRBD1 (5 bases). Germline V CDR1 and CDR2: SGHRS, YFSETQ. V was trimmed by 4 bases and J by 7 bases, leaving 18 bases between them. This CDR3 comprises 15 residues. As DNA, the CDR3 is TGCGCCAGCAGCGCGGAGGGGCGCCTCCTGAACACCATATATTTT. Translated: CASSAEGRLLNTIYF.

The rearrangement uses TRBV5-1 and TRBJ2-7; a possible D gene is TRBD1 (5 bases). The V gene lost 4 bases and the J gene lost 0 bases, with 5 bases spanning the gap. From germline, CDR1 is SGHRS and CDR2 YFSETQ. This CDR3 has 12 residues. For the CDR3, the DNA is TGCGCCAGCAGCGACAGCTCCTACGAGCAGTACTTC. It yields the protein CASSDSSYEQYF.

This chain links TRBV5-6 with TRBJ1-1; possibly TRBD1 for D (5 bases). Germline CDR1 is SGHDT and CDR2 is YYEEEE. V lost 4 bases and J lost 6, with 22 bases in between. The CDR3 totals 16 residues. In DNA form, the CDR3 reads TGTGCCAGCAGCCCAGTAGGGGAAAACCTCAAAGCTGAAGCTTTCTTT. Amino acid sequence: CASSPVGENLKAEAFF.

This clone was picked up many times. One end of the junction fails to match germline, which may point to a read error. The genes are TRBV19 and TRBJ1-2; no reliable D call. CDR3 length: 16 residues. Germline V gene sequence: CDR1 LNHDA, CDR2 SQIVND (reference sequence). Here the CDR3 DNA reads TGTGCCAGTAGTATAGCGAACTTTCGGGCTAATTATGGCTACACCTTC. Its translation is CASSIANFRANYGYTF.

The V and J genes are TRBV18 and TRBJ1-5; D uncertain. Trimming stripped 4 bases from V and 3 bases from J, with 13 bases between. From germline, CDR1 is KGHSH and CDR2 LQKENI. This CDR3 has 15 residues. The CDR3 sequence: CASSRLRTDNQPQHF. CDR3 in DNA: TGTGCCAGCTCACGGCTCCGGACTGACAATCAGCCCCAGCATTTT.

As DNA, the CDR3 is TGTGCCAGCAGTTTAAACAGCTACTATGGCTACACCTTC. Its translation: CASSLNSYYGYTF. This chain uses TRBV28 with TRBJ1-2, with D hard to call. This CDR3 is built from 13 residues. The germline V and J ends were trimmed by 2 bases and 3 bases, with 7 bases remaining between them. Germline V gene data show CDR1 as MDHEN and CDR2 as SYDVKM.

This clone came up once. The chain has TRBV7-9 and TRBJ1-1, with a tentative D call TRBD1 (5 bases). CDR3 size: 16 residues. CDR1 is SEHNR, CDR2 FQNEAQ, per germline (reference sequence). Trimming removed 5 bases at V and 7 bases at J, with 23 bases between. The CDR3 region has the DNA TGTGCCAGCAGCGAGACCCTCGTTAGGGGACGGGGTGAAGCTTTCTTT. It yields the protein CASSETLVRGRGEAFF.

J is TRBJ2-1 and V is TRBV5-6; D may match TRBD1 or TRBD2 (5 bases each). This CDR3 comprises 14 residues. Trimming shortened V by 3 bases and J by 8 bases, and 15 bases separated the two germline ends. Germline values: CDR1 SGHDT, CDR2 YYEEEE. CDR3 nucleotides: TGTGCCAGCAGCTGGCCGCTACGGGGCTATGAGCAGTTCTTC. Its translation is CASSWPLRGYEQFF.

The chain is built from TRBV19 and TRBJ1-4, with D hard to call. CDR1 and CDR2 from the germline V gene are LNHDA and SQIVND (reference sequence). V was shortened by 5 bases and J by 7 bases, with 11 bases between the two germline ends. This CDR3 has 13 residues. The CDR3 DNA reads TGTGCCAGTAGTGGTGATTCCTTTGAAAAACTGTTTTTT. Its translation is CASSGDSFEKLFF.

The chain recombines TRBV5-1 with TRBJ2-3; 14 nucleotides align to TRBD2. CDR3 length: 19 amino acids. Germline V gene sequence: CDR1 SGHRS, CDR2 YFSETQ. With V trimmed by 6 bases and J by 3 bases, 15 bases remained unmatched. In DNA form, the CDR3 reads TGCGCCAGCACCGAGGACAGGGGACTAGCGGGAGTCAGGACAGATACGCAGTATTTT. Translated, it gives CASTEDRGLAGVRTDTQYF.

This clone occurred a few times. This chain connects TRBV28 to TRBJ2-2; 9 nucleotides align to TRBD2. This CDR3 region has 14 residues. Unmatched junction bases numbered 1, after V lost 2 bases and J lost 6 bases. The germline V gene encodes CDR1 MDHEN and CDR2 SYDVKM. CDR3 sequence reads: CASSLGLASGELFF. DNA of the CDR3: TGTGCCAGCAGTTTAGGACTAGCGTCCGGGGAGCTGTTTTTT. Using reference TRBV28 and TRBJ2-2 for the parts outside the CDR3, the full variable domain is DVKVTQSSRYLVKRTGEKVFLECVQDMDHENMFWYRQDPGLGLRLIYFSYDVKMKEKGDIPEGYSVSREKKERFSLILESASTNQTSMYLCASSLGLASGELFFGEGSRLTVL.

The rearrangement links TRBV5-1 to TRBJ1-1; possibly TRBD1 for D (5 bases). CDR3 length equals 14 residues. The V gene lost 4 bases and the J gene lost 3 bases, with 13 bases spanning the gap. Germline CDR1 SGHRS, CDR2 YFSETQ. DNA of the CDR3: TGCGCCAGCAGCCGATTCCTGGGGGACACTGAAGCTTTCTTT. It translates to CASSRFLGDTEAFF. The whole variable domain, filled in from reference TRBV5-1 and TRBJ1-1, reads KAGVTQTPRYLIKTRGQQVTLSCSPISGHRSVSWYQQTPGQGLQFLFEYFSETQRNKGNFPGRFSGRQFSNSRSEMNVSTLELGDSALYLCASSRFLGDTEAFFGQGTRLTVV.

V is TRBV10-2 and J is TRBJ1-1; D not certain. This CDR3 contains 16 residues. V lost 2 bases, J lost 0 bases, and 13 bases lay in between. CDR1 and CDR2 from the germline V gene are WSHSY and SAAADI. The DNA for the CDR3 is TGCGCCAGCAGTGAGGTAGGGTTTGGCATGAACACTGAAGCTTTCTTT. Translated, it gives CASSEVGFGMNTEAFF.